The clone carrying this TCR beta chain has just one count. This entry comes from a study of cytomegalovirus exposure and HLA in healthy donors. Germline V gene data show CDR1 as KGHSH and CDR2 as LQKENI. Trimming shortened V by 5 bases and J by 1 base, and 14 bases separated the two germline ends. The CDR3 sequence is 15 residues long. Researchers ran the PCR with 60 Vbeta and 13 Jbeta primers. Clones were read by immunoSEQ multiplex PCR, and TCRdb kept only the in-frame ones, dropping some. The data contain approximately 110,000 clones, 65% to 80% of them singletons. This chain joins TRBV18 and TRBJ1-1; D perhaps matches TRBD1 (6 bases). The sequencing input was PBMCs. This TCR derives from a woman aged 40 to 55 in good health and CMV-seropositive. CDR3 loop: CASSGLGAQNTEAFF. CDR3 in DNA: TGTGCCAGCTCAGGCCTGGGGGCGCAGAACACTGAAGCTTTCTTT.